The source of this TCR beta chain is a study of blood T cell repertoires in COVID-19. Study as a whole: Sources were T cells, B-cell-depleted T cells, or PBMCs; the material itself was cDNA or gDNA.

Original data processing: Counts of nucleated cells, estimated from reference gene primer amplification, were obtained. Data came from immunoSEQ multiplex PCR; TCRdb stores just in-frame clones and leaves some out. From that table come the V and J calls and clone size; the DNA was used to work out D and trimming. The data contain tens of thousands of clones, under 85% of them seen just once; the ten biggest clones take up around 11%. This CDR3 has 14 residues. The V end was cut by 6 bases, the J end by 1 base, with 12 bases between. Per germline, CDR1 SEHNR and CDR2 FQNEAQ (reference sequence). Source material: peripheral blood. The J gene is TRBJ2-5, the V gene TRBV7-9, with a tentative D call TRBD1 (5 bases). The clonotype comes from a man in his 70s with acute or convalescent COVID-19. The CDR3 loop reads CASSYRTIQETQYF. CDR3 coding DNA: TGTGCCAGCAGTTATAGGACAATCCAAGAGACCCAGTACTTC.